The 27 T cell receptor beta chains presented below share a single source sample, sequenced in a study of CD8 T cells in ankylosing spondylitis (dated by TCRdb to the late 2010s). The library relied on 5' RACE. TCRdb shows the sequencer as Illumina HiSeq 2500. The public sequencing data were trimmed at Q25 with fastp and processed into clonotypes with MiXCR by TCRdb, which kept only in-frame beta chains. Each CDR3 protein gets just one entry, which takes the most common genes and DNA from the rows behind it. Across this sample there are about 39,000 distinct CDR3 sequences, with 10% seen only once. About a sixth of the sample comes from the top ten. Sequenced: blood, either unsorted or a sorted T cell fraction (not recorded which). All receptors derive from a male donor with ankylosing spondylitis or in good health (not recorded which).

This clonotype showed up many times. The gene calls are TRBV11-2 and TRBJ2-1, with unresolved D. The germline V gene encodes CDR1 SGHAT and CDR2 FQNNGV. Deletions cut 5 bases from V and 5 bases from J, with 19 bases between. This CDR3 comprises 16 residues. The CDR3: CASSTTWPQTNNEQFF. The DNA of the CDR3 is TGTGCCAGCAGCACCACCTGGCCCCAAACGAACAATGAGCAGTTCTTC.

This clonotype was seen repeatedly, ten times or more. CDR3 in DNA: TGTGCCAGCAGCAAAGCAGCAGGGGTTTCGCGCACAGATACGCAGTATTTT. It specifies CASSKAAGVSRTDTQYF. The chain combines TRBV21-1 with TRBJ2-3; TRBD1 was called by the table and not checked on the DNA. TRBV21-1 is a pseudogene locus. The CDR3 length is 17 residues.

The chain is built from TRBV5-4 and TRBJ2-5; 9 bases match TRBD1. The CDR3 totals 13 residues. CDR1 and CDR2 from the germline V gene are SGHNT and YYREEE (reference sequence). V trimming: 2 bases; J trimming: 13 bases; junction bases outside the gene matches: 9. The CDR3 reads CASSFDRGTMGYF. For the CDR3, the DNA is TGTGCCAGCAGCTTCGACAGGGGGACGATGGGGTACTTC. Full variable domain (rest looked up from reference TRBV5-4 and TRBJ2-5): ETGVTQSPTHLIKTRGQQVTLRCSSQSGHNTVSWYQQALGQGPQFIFQYYREEENGRGNFPPRFSGLQFPNYSSELNVNALELDDSALYLCASSFDRGTMGYFGPGTRLLVL.

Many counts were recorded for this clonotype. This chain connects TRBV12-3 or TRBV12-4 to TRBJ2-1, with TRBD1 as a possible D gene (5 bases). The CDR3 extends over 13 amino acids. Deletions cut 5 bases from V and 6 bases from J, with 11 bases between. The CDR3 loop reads CASSPPQGNEQFF. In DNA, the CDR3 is TGTGCCAGCAGTCCGCCGCAGGGCAATGAGCAGTTCTTC.

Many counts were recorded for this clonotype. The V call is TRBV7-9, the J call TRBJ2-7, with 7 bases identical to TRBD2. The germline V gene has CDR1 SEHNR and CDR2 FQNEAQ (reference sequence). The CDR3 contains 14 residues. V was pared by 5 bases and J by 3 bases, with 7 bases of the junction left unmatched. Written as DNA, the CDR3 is TGTGCCAGCAGCCAAAGTGGGGGGGGCTACGAGCAGTACTTC. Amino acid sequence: CASSQSGGGYEQYF.

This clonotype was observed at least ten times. In nucleotides, the CDR3 is TGTGCCAGCAGTGAACAGGTTCTAAGGGCCAACGTCCTGACTTTC. It yields the protein CASSEQVLRANVLTF. The chain couples TRBV6-1 to TRBJ2-6; D remains ambiguous. This CDR3 has 15 amino acids. Trimming removed 2 bases from V and 5 bases from J, with 10 bases in between. Looked up from germline, CDR1 is MNHNS and CDR2 is SASEGT.

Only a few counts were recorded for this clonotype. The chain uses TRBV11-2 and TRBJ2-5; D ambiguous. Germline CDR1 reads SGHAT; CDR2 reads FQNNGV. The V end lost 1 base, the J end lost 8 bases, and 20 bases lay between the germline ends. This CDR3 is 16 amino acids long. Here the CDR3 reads CASSLGLPISQGTQYF. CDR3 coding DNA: TGTGCCAGCAGCTTAGGGCTACCGATATCCCAAGGCACCCAGTACTTC. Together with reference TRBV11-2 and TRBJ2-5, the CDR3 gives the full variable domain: EAGVAQSPRYKIIEKRQSVAFWCNPISGHATLYWYQQILGQGPKLLIQFQNNGVVDDSQLPKDRFSAERLKGVDSTLKIQPAKLEDSAVYLCASSLGLPISQGTQYFGPGTRLLVL.

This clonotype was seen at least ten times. CDR3 nucleotide sequence: TGTGCCAGCACTGCGGGTAATTCACCCCTCCACTTT. It yields the protein CASTAGNSPLHF. V usage is TRBV25-1 and J usage is TRBJ1-6, with D unclear. The CDR3 extends over 12 amino acids. With 7 bases removed from V and 6 bases from J, the gap between germline ends came to 7 bases. Looked up from germline, CDR1 is MGHDK and CDR2 is SYGVNS. Complete variable domain (other parts from reference TRBV25-1 and TRBJ1-6): EADIYQTPRYLVIGTGKKITLECSQTMGHDKMYWYQQDPGMELHLIHYSYGVNSTEKGDLSSESTVSRIRTEHFPLTLESARPSHTSQYLCASTAGNSPLHFGNGTRLTVT.

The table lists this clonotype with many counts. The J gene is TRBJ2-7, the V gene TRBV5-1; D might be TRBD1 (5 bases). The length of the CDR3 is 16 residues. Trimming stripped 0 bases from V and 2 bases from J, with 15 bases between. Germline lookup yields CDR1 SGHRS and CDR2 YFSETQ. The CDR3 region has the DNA TGCGCCAGCAGCTTGGGACAGCCCCTGGGAACCTACGAGCAGTACTTC. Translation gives CASSLGQPLGTYEQYF. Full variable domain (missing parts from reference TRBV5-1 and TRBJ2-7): KAGVTQTPRYLIKTRGQQVTLSCSPISGHRSVSWYQQTPGQGLQFLFEYFSETQRNKGNFPGRFSGRQFSNSRSEMNVSTLELGDSALYLCASSLGQPLGTYEQYFGPGTRLTVT.

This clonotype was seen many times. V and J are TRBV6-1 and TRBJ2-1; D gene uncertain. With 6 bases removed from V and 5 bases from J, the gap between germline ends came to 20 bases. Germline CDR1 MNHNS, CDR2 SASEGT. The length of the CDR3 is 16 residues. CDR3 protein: CASRQLSQRTNNEQFF. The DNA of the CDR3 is TGTGCCAGCAGGCAACTGAGTCAGCGTACAAACAATGAGCAGTTCTTC.

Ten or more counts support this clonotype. The CDR3 reads CASSQDAGGPDTQYF. In nucleotides, the CDR3 is TGTGCCAGCAGCCAAGATGCGGGAGGGCCAGATACGCAGTATTTT. The V gene is TRBV4-2, the J gene TRBJ2-3; 9 nucleotides line up with TRBD2. The CDR3 spans 15 residues. The V gene's germline CDR1 is LGHNA and CDR2 YNFKEQ. Trimming at V came to 0 bases and at J to 4 bases, leaving 2 bases not matched to a gene.

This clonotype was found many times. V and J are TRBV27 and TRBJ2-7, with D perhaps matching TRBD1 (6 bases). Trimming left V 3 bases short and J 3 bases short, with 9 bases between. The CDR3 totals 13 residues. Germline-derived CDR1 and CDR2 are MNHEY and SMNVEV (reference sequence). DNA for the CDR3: TGTGCCAGCAGTTTTACAGGGCTCTACGAGCAGTACTTC. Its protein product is CASSFTGLYEQYF.

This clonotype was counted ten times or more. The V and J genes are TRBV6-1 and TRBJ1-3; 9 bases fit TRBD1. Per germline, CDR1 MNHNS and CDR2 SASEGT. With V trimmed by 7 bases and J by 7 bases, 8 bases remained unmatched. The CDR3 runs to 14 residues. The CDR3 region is CASTWTGVSNTIYF. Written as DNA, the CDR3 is TGTGCCAGCACCTGGACAGGGGTATCCAACACCATATATTTT.

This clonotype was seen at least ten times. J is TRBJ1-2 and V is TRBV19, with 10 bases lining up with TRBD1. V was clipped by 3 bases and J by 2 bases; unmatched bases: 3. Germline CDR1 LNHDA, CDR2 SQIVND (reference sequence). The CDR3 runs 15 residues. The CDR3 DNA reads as TGTGCCAGTAGTATCATGGGACAGGGGAACTATGGCTACACCTTC. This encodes CASSIMGQGNYGYTF. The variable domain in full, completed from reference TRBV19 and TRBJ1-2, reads DGGITQSPKYLFRKEGQNVTLSCEQNLNHDAMYWYRQDPGQGLRLIYYSQIVNDFQKGDIAEGYSVSREKKESFPLTVTSAQKNPTAFYLCASSIMGQGNYGYTFGSGTRLTVV.

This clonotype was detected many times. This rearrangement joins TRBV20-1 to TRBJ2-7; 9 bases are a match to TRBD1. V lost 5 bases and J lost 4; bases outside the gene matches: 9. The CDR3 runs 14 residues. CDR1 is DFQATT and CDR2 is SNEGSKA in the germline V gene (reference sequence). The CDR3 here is CSAPRQGGVYEQYF. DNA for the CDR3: TGCAGTGCTCCAAGACAGGGGGGGGTTTACGAGCAGTACTTC.

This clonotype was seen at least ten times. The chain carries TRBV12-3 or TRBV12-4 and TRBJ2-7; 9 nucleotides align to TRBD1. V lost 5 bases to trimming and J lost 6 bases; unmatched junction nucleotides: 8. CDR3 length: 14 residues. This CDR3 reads CASSPPGQGSEQYF. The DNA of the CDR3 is TGTGCCAGCAGTCCGCCGGGACAGGGAAGCGAGCAGTACTTC.

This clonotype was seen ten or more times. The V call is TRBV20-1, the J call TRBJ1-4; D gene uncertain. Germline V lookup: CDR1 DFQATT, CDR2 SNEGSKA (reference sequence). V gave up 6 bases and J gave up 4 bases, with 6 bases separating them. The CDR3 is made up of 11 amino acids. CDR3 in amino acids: CSAKINEKLFF. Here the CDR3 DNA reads TGCAGTGCCAAAATTAATGAAAAACTGTTTTTT.

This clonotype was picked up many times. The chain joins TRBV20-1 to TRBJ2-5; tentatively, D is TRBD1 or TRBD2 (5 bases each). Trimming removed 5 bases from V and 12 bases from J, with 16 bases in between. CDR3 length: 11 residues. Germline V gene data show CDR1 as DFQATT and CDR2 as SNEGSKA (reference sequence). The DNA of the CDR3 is TGCAGTGCTTACTCCCGGGACCAAAAGTACTTC. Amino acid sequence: CSAYSRDQKYF.

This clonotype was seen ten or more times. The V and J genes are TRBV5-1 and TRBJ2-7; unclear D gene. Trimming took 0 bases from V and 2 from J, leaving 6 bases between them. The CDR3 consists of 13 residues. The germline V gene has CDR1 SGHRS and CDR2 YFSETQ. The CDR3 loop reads CASSLEAPYEQYF. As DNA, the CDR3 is TGCGCCAGCAGCTTGGAGGCACCCTACGAGCAGTACTTC. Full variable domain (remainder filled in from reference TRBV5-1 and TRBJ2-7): KAGVTQTPRYLIKTRGQQVTLSCSPISGHRSVSWYQQTPGQGLQFLFEYFSETQRNKGNFPGRFSGRQFSNSRSEMNVSTLELGDSALYLCASSLEAPYEQYFGPGTRLTVT.

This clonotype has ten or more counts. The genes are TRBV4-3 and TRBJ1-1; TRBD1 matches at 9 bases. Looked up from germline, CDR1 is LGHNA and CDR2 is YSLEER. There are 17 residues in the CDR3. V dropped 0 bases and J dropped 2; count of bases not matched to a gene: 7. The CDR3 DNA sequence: TGCGCCAGCAGCCAAGAGGCACACAGGGGGCGAAACACTGAAGCTTTCTTT. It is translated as CASSQEAHRGRNTEAFF.

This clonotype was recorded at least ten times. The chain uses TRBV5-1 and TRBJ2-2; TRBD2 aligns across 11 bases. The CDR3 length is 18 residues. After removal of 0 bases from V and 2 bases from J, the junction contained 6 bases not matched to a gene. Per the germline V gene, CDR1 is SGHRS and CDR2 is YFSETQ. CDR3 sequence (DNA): TGCGCCAGCAGCTTGGAGTCTAGCGGGAGGAAAAACACCGGGGAGCTGTTTTTT. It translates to CASSLESSGRKNTGELFF.

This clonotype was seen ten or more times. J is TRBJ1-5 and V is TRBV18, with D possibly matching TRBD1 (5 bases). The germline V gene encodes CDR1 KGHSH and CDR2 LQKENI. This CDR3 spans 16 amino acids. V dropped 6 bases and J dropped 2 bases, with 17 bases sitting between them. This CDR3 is CASSRTQGGGNQPQHF. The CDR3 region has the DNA TGTGCCAGCTCTCGAACCCAGGGTGGGGGCAATCAGCCCCAGCATTTT.

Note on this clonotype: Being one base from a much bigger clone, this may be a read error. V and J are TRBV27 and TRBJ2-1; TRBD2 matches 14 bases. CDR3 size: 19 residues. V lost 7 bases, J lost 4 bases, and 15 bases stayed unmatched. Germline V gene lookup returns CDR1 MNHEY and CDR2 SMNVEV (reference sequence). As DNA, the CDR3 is TGTGCCAGCAATTCAAGCCACGGGACTAGCGGGAGTACTTACAATGAGCAGTTCTTC. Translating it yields CASNSSHGTSGSTYNEQFF.

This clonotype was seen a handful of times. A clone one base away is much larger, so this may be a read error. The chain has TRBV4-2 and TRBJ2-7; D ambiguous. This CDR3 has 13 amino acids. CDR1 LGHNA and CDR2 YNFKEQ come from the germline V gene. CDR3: CAGSQDRTYEQYF. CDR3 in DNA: TGTGCCGGCAGCCAAGATCGCACCTACGAGCAGTACTTC.

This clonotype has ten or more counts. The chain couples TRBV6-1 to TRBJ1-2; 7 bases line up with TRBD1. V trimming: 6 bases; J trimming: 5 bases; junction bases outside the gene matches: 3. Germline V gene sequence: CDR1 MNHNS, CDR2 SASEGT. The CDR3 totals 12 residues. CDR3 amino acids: CASRGTDYGYTF. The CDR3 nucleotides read TGTGCCAGCAGAGGGACAGATTATGGCTACACCTTC.

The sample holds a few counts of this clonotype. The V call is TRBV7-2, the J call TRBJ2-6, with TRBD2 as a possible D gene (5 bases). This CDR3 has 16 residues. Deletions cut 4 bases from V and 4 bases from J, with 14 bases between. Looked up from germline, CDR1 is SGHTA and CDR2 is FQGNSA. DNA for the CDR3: TGTGCCAGCAGCTCGTGGCGGAGGATGGGGGCCAACGTCCTGACTTTC. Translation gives CASSSWRRMGANVLTF.

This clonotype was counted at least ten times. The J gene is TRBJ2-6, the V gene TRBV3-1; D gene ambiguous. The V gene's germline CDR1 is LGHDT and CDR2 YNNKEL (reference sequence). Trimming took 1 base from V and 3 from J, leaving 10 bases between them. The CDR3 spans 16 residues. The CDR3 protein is CASSQGPQLGANVLTF. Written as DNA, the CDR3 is TGTGCCAGCAGCCAAGGGCCGCAGCTTGGGGCCAACGTCCTGACTTTC.